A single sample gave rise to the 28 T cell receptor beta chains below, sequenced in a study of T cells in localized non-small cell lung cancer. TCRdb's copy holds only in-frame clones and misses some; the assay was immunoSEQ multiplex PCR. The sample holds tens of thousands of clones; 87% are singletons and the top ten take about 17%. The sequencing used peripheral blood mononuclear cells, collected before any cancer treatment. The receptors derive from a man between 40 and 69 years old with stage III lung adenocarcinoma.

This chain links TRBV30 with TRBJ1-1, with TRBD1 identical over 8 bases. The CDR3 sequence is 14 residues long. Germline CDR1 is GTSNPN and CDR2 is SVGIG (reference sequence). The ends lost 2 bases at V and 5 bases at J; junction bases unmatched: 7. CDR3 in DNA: TGTGCCTGGAGTCCCCTAACAGGGGGAACTGAAGCTTTCTTT. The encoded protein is CAWSPLTGGTEAFF.

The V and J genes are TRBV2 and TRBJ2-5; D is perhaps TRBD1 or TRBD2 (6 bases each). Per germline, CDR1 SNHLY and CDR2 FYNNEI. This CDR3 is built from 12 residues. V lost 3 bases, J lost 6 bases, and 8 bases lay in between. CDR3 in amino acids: CASSDRGQTQYF. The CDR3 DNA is TGTGCCAGCAGTGATCGGGGGCAGACCCAGTACTTC.

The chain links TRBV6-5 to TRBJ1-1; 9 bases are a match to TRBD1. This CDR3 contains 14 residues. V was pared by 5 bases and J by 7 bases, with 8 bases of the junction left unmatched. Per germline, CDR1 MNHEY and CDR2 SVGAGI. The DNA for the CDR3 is TGTGCCAGCAGTCTACAGGGGGCAAAGGGTGAAGCTTTCTTT. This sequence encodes CASSLQGAKGEAFF.

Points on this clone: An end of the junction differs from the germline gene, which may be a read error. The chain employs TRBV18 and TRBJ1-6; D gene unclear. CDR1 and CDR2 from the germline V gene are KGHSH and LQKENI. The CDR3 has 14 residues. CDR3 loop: CASSTERRFSTLHF. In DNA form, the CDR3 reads TGTGCCAGCTCAACGGAGCGAAGGTTTTCAACCCTCCACTTT.

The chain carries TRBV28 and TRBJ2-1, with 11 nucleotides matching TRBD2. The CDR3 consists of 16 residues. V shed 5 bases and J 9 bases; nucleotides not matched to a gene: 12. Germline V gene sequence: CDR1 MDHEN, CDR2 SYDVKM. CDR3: CASSVPGLAVRGEQFF. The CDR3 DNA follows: TGTGCCAGCAGTGTGCCGGGACTAGCGGTCCGGGGTGAGCAGTTCTTC. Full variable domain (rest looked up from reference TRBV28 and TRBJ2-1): DVKVTQSSRYLVKRTGEKVFLECVQDMDHENMFWYRQDPGLGLRLIYFSYDVKMKEKGDIPEGYSVSREKKERFSLILESASTNQTSMYLCASSVPGLAVRGEQFFGPGTRLTVL.

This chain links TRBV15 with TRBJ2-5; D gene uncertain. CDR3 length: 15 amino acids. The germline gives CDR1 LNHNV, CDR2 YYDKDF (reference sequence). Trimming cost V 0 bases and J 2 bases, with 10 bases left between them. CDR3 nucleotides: TGTGCCACCAGCAGAGAGTTTGTCGGTCAAGAGACCCAGTACTTC. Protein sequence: CATSREFVGQETQYF.

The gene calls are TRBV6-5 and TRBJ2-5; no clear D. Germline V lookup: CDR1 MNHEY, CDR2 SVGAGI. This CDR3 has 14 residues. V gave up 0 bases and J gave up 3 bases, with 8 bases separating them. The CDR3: CASSYSLGKETQYF. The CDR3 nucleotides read TGTGCCAGCAGTTACTCGTTAGGGAAAGAGACCCAGTACTTC.

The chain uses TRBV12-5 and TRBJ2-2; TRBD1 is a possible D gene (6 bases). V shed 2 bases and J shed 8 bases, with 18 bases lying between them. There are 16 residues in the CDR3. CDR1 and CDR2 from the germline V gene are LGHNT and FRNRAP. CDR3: CASGLFLSGTYGELFF. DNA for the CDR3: TGTGCTAGTGGTTTGTTTCTCTCTGGGACATATGGGGAGCTGTTTTTT.

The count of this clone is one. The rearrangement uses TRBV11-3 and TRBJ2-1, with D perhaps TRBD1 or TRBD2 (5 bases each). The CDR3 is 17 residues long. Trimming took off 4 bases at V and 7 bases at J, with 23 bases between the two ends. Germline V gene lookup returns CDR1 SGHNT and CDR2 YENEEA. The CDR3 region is CASSSREGTHGVNEQFF. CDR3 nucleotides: TGTGCCAGCAGCTCGAGGGAAGGGACCCATGGGGTGAATGAGCAGTTCTTC.

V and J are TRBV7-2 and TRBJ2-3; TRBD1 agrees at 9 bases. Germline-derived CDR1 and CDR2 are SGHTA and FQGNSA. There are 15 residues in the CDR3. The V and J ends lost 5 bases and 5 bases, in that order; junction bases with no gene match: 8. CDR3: CASSPQQGAGDTQYF. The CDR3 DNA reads TGTGCCAGCAGCCCCCAACAGGGGGCGGGAGATACGCAGTATTTT.

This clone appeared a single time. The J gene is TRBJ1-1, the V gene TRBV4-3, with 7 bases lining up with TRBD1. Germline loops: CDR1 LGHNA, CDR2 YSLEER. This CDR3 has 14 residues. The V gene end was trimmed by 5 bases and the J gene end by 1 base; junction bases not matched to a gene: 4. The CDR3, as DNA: TGCGCCAGCAGCGCACAGGGGTGGAACACTGAAGCTTTCTTT. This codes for CASSAQGWNTEAFF.

The DNA of the CDR3 is TGTGCCAGCAGTTACAGAGGTGAAGCTTTCTTT. It codes for CASSYRGEAFF. The rearrangement joins TRBV6-5 to TRBJ1-1; D gene uncertain. CDR1 and CDR2 from the germline V gene are MNHEY and SVGAGI. The CDR3 consists of 11 residues. V lost 2 bases, J lost 7 bases, and 5 bases lay in between.

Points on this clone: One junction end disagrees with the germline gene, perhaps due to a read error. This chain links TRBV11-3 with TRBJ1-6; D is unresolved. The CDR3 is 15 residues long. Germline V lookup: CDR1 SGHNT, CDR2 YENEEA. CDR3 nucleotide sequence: TGTGCCAGCAGCGTAGACGGACGGGCTAATTCACCCCTCCACTTT. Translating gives CASSVDGRANSPLHF.

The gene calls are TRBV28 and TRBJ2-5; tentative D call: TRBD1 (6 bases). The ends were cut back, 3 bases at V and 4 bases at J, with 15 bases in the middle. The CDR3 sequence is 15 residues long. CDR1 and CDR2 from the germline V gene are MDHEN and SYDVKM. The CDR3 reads CASSFPGHGRETQYF. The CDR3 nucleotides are TGTGCCAGCAGTTTCCCGGGACACGGACGAGAGACCCAGTACTTC.

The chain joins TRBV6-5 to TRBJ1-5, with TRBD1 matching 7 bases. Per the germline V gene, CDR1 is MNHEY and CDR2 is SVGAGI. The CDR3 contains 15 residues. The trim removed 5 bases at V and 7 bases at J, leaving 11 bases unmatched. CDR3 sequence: CASSNRQGGGQPQHF. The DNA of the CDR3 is TGTGCCAGCAGTAACCGACAGGGCGGGGGACAGCCCCAGCATTTT.

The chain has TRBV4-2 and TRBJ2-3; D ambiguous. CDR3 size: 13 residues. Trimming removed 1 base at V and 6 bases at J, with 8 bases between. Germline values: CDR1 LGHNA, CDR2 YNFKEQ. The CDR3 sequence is CASSQGAADTQYF. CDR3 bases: TGTGCCAGCAGCCAAGGAGCTGCCGATACGCAGTATTTT.

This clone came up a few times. The CDR3 DNA sequence: TGTGCCATCAGTGAGTCGACCCAGGGGCGTTCACCCCTCCACTTT. It yields the protein CAISESTQGRSPLHF. The gene calls are TRBV10-3 and TRBJ1-6; a possible D gene is TRBD1 (6 bases). Germline-derived CDR1 and CDR2 are ENHRY and SYGVKD. Trimming removed 0 bases at V and 9 bases at J, with 12 bases between. The CDR3 contains 15 residues.

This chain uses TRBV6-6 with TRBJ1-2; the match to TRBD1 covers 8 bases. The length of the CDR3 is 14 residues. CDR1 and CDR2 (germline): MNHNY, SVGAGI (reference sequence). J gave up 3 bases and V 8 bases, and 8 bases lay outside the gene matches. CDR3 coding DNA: TGTGCCAGCTCCCCCGGACAGGGTTACTATGGCTACACCTTC. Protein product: CASSPGQGYYGYTF.

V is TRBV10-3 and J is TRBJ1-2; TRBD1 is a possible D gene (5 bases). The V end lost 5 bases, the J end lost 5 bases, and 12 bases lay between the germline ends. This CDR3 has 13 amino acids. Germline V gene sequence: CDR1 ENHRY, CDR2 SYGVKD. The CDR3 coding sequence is TGTGCCATCAGTCCCGGGACGTCTTATGGCTACACCTTC. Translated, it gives CAISPGTSYGYTF.

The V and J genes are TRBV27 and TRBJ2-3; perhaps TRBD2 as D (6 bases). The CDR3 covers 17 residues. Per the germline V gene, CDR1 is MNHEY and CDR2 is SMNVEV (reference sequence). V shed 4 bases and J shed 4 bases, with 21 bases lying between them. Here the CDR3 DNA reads TGTGCCAGCAGTTCAACCCCGGCGGGGCCCGGAGCAGATACGCAGTATTTT. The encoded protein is CASSSTPAGPGADTQYF.

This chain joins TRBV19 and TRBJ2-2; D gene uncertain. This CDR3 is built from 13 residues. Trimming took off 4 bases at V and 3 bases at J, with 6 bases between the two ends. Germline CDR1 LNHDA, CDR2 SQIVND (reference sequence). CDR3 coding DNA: TGTGCCAGTAGTAAGCAGGACACCGGGGAGCTGTTTTTT. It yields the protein CASSKQDTGELFF.

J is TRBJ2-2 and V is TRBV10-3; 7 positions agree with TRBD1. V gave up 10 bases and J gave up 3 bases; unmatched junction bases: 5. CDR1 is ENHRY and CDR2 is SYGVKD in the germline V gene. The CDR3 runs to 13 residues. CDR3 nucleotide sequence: TGTGCCACCTTCGACAGGGACACCGGGGAGCTGTTTTTT. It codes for CATFDRDTGELFF.

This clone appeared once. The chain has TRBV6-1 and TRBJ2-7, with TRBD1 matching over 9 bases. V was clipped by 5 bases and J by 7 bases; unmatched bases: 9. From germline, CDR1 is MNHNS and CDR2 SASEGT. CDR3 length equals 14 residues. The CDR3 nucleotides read TGTGCCAGCAGTCCCGGACAGGGGCGAGGGGAGCAGTACTTC. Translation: CASSPGQGRGEQYF.

The DNA of the CDR3 is TGTGCCAGCAGCGTAGGTGACAGGTATAATTCACCCCTCCACTTT. It translates to CASSVGDRYNSPLHF. The chain couples TRBV9 to TRBJ1-6; possible D gene TRBD1, 6 bases. The germline V gene encodes CDR1 SGDLS and CDR2 YYNGEE. Deletions cut 0 bases from V and 4 bases from J, with 8 bases between. CDR3 size: 15 residues.

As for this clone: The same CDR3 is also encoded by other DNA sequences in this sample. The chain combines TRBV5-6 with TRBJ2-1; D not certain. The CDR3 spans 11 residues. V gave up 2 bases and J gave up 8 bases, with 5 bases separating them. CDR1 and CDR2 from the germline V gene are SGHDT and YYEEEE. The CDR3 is CASSFRDEQFF. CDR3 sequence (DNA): TGTGCCAGCAGCTTCCGGGATGAGCAGTTCTTC.

The CDR3 loop is CASSLGRGGVRSGYTF. The CDR3 region has the DNA TGTGCCAGCAGCTTGGGCAGGGGAGGGGTTCGGAGTGGCTACACCTTC. The chain uses TRBV5-4 and TRBJ1-2; possibly TRBD1 for D (6 bases). V shed 0 bases and J shed 7 bases, with 19 bases lying between them. The CDR3 has 16 amino acids. Germline V lookup: CDR1 SGHNT, CDR2 YYREEE (reference sequence).

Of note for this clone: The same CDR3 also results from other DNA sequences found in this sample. The CDR3 sequence is CASSRDGSQETQYF. The CDR3 DNA reads TGTGCCAGCAGCCGAGACGGGTCCCAAGAGACCCAGTACTTC. This rearrangement joins TRBV11-3 to TRBJ2-5, with no clear D. The CDR3 is 14 amino acids. V was clipped by 5 bases and J by 1 base, with 11 bases between them. CDR1 and CDR2 (germline): SGHNT, YENEEA.

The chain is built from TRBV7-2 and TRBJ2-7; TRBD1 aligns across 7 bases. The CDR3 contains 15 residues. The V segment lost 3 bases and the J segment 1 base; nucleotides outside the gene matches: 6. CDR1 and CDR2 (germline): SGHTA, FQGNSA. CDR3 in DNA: TGTGCCAGCAGCTTGGGGACAGCAGTTTCCTACGAGCAGTACTTC. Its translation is CASSLGTAVSYEQYF.